These 29 T cell receptor beta chains were sequenced from one sample in a study of regulatory T cells in long-lasting Graves disease listed by TCRdb under 2021. The time point label here, explained by the study, means: newly diagnosed GD, antithyroid drugs for less than 3 months. RNA was extracted from PBMCs in TRIzol for both TCR sequencing and RNA sequencing. The library was generated by multiplex PCR. The sequencer listed for this sample is Illumina HiSeq 4000. iRepertoire HTBI primers and Arm-PCR amplification of CDR3 regions were used to construct TCR beta libraries. TCRdb itself trimmed the public reads at Q25 with fastp, ran MiXCR and retained productive beta chains. Identical CDR3 proteins give one entry, which carries the most common genes and DNA. Counted in this sample were a few hundred thousand distinct CDR3 sequences; roughly 15% of them appeared once. The ten largest clones take up under 20% of the sample.

These data were likewise used in another study, on T cells in Graves' hyperthyroidism and ophthalmopathy.

The sample was peripheral blood mononuclear cells (PBMCs), taken at new diagnosis, from a patient treated with antithyroid drugs. These receptors were obtained from a woman aged 50 to 60 with Graves disease. Donor details come from another sample of the same person, matched by shared clones.

In this sample, this clonotype turned up a few times. The chain links TRBV20-1 to TRBJ1-5, with 10 bases lining up with TRBD1. Trimming removed 4 bases from V and 6 bases from J; junction bases left unmatched: 9. Germline values: CDR1 DFQATT, CDR2 SNEGSKA (reference sequence). The CDR3 totals 15 residues. CDR3 coding DNA: TGCAGTGCTATCCCCGGGACAGGGGTTGGTCAGCCCCAGCATTTT. Translated: CSAIPGTGVGQPQHF.

The chain has TRBV4-1 and TRBJ1-4; a possible D gene is TRBD1 (5 bases). The CDR3 is 17 residues long. Between the trimmed V and J ends, which lost 3 bases and 1 base, there was a span of 15 bases. Germline lookup yields CDR1 MGHRA and CDR2 YSYEKL. For the CDR3, the DNA is TGCGCCAGCAGCCAGCGGGGCAGCTTTGGAACTAATGAAAAACTGTTTTTT. Residues: CASSQRGSFGTNEKLFF.

This clonotype was detected many times. The rearrangement uses TRBV29-1 and TRBJ2-2, with TRBD2 matching over 9 bases. The J segment lost 3 bases and the V segment lost 5 bases, leaving 10 bases of the junction unmatched. CDR1 is SQVTM, CDR2 ANQGSEA, per germline. The CDR3 is 16 residues long. The CDR3 spells CSVFSGRGQDTGELFF. The CDR3 region has the DNA TGCAGCGTTTTTAGCGGGAGAGGCCAGGACACCGGGGAGCTGTTTTTT.

This clonotype was observed at least ten times. The chain links TRBV4-2 to TRBJ2-7, with 13 bases lining up with TRBD2. Germline values: CDR1 LGHNA, CDR2 YNFKEQ. Germline trimming cut 3 bases from V and 0 bases from J; bases unmatched to any gene: 8. This CDR3 region has 18 residues. In nucleotides, the CDR3 is TGTGCCAGCAGCCACCGGGGACTAGCGGGAAAGAGCTCCTACGAGCAGTACTTC. It specifies CASSHRGLAGKSSYEQYF.

On this clonotype: A much larger clone differs by one base, so this may be a read error. The J gene is TRBJ2-1, the V gene TRBV2; tentative D call: TRBD1 (6 bases). The CDR3 has 16 residues. Germline V gene sequence: CDR1 SNHLY, CDR2 FYNNEI. CDR3 DNA sequence: TGTGCCAGCAGTGAAGAAGGGGGATCCTCCTACAATGAGCGGTTCTTC. Protein: CASSEEGGSSYNERFF.

At least ten counts were recorded for this clonotype. This chain joins TRBV11-2 and TRBJ2-1; 11 nucleotides line up with TRBD1. The CDR3 extends over 16 amino acids. With 5 bases clipped from V and 4 bases from J, the junction kept 7 bases outside the gene matches. Germline V gene lookup returns CDR1 SGHAT and CDR2 FQNNGV. The CDR3 DNA sequence: TGTGCCAGCAGCCCGGACAGGGGGCCTTTTTACAATGAGCAGTTCTTC. Translation gives CASSPDRGPFYNEQFF.

This clonotype was observed a few times. V and J are TRBV20-1 and TRBJ2-7, with a weak D call TRBD1 (6 bases). Germline V gene sequence: CDR1 DFQATT, CDR2 SNEGSKA (reference sequence). The CDR3 has 13 residues. Trimming pared 2 bases from V and 2 bases from J, leaving 10 bases between. This CDR3 reads CSARRTGTYEQYF. The CDR3 nucleotides are TGCAGTGCTAGAAGAACAGGGACCTACGAGCAGTACTTC.

The table lists this clonotype with many counts. The chain employs TRBV12-3 or TRBV12-4 and TRBJ2-5; 10 bases match TRBD1. The CDR3 consists of 16 residues. Trimming took 7 bases from V and 2 from J; bases not matched to a gene: 10. The CDR3 coding sequence is TGTGCCAGCACCCCTTGGGGGACAGGGGCACAAGAGACCCAGTACTTC. The encoded protein is CASTPWGTGAQETQYF.

CDR3 amino acids: CATQQSGGMFQETQYF. CDR3 in DNA: TGCGCCACTCAGCAATCGGGTGGGATGTTCCAAGAGACCCAGTACTTC. The chain combines TRBV10-2 with TRBJ2-5; D is unresolved. Germline CDR1 is WSHSY and CDR2 is SAAADI. Trimming took 10 bases from V and 1 from J, leaving 22 bases between them. CDR3 length: 16 amino acids.

In its sample, this clonotype was seen many times. J is TRBJ2-7 and V is TRBV7-8; D possibly corresponds to TRBD1 (5 bases). Deletions cut 5 bases from V and 4 bases from J, with 18 bases between. There are 15 residues in the CDR3. Germline assignment: CDR1 SGHVS and CDR2 FQNEAQ. This chain's CDR3 is CASSLSTARWYEQYF. The CDR3 DNA sequence: TGTGCCAGCAGCCTTTCGACAGCCCGGTGGTACGAGCAGTACTTC.

This clonotype has only a few counts. The chain employs TRBV7-3 and TRBJ2-5; TRBD1 is a possible D gene (7 bases). The germline gives CDR1 SGHTA, CDR2 FQGTGA. The germline V and J ends were trimmed by 5 bases and 5 bases, with 12 bases remaining between them. The CDR3 totals 13 residues. In DNA, the CDR3 is TGTGCCAGCAGCGCATCAGGGGGGGAGACCCAGTACTTC. This sequence encodes CASSASGGETQYF.

Many counts were recorded for this clonotype. The chain employs TRBV5-1 and TRBJ1-4; 7 bases are shared with TRBD1. The CDR3 contains 15 residues. The V gene end was trimmed by 4 bases and the J gene end by 0 bases; junction bases not matched to a gene: 3. The germline V gene has CDR1 SGHRS and CDR2 YFSETQ. This CDR3 reads CASSDGQATNEKLFF. In DNA form, the CDR3 reads TGCGCCAGCAGCGACGGACAGGCAACTAATGAAAAACTGTTTTTT.

This clonotype turned up a few times. The chain joins TRBV10-3 to TRBJ2-1; 7 bases are shared with TRBD2. CDR3 size: 15 residues. J lost 7 bases, V lost 4 bases, and 10 bases had no gene match. The V gene's germline CDR1 is ENHRY and CDR2 SYGVKD. CDR3 region: CAISVWSGINNEQFF. CDR3 in DNA: TGTGCCATCAGTGTTTGGAGCGGGATAAATAATGAGCAGTTCTTC.

This clonotype was seen ten or more times. The CDR3 coding sequence is TGTGCCAGCAGTTTGGCCGACATCTTGTCTGGGGCCAACGTCCTGACTTTC. This translates into CASSLADILSGANVLTF. V is TRBV28 and J is TRBJ2-6; D gene unclear. Germline values: CDR1 MDHEN, CDR2 SYDVKM. The V and J ends lost 3 bases and 1 base respectively, with 13 bases between them. The CDR3 contains 17 residues.

This clonotype has a count of ten or more. The CDR3 here is CASSGLAYEQFF. The DNA of the CDR3 is TGTGCCAGCAGTGGACTAGCCTATGAGCAGTTCTTC. The V and J genes are TRBV28 and TRBJ2-1; 8 bases fit TRBD2. The CDR3 is 12 residues long. Germline CDR1 and CDR2: MDHEN and SYDVKM. V lost 5 bases to trimming and J lost 8 bases; unmatched junction nucleotides: 2. Based on the CDR3 plus reference TRBV28 and TRBJ2-1, the full variable domain is DVKVTQSSRYLVKRTGEKVFLECVQDMDHENMFWYRQDPGLGLRLIYFSYDVKMKEKGDIPEGYSVSREKKERFSLILESASTNQTSMYLCASSGLAYEQFFGPGTRLTVL.

This clonotype was counted many times. The rearrangement uses TRBV7-9 and TRBJ2-7; 10 bases are a match to TRBD2. Germline assignment: CDR1 SEHNR and CDR2 FQNEAQ (reference sequence). The CDR3 covers 15 residues. J was trimmed by 5 bases and V by 1 base; bases with no gene match: 5. CDR3 amino acids: CASSLDLAGVDEQYF. CDR3 bases: TGTGCCAGCAGCTTAGATCTAGCGGGAGTCGACGAGCAGTACTTC.

The chain links TRBV19 to TRBJ2-7; 7 nucleotides align to TRBD2. Germline V gene data show CDR1 as LNHDA and CDR2 as SQIVND (reference sequence). The CDR3 totals 14 residues. The V gene end was trimmed by 4 bases and the J gene end by 3 bases; junction bases not matched to a gene: 6. The CDR3 DNA follows: TGTGCCAGTAGTACGAGCGGGATAAGCTACGAGCAGTACTTC. Encoded protein: CASSTSGISYEQYF.

Comment on this clonotype: A much larger clone differs by one base, so this may be a read error. The chain employs TRBV3-1 and TRBJ2-3; TRBD2 matches at 11 bases. Germline CDR1 and CDR2: LGHDT and YNNKEL (reference sequence). The CDR3 length is 16 residues. The CDR3 here is CTSSQAGTSGTDTQYF. In DNA form, the CDR3 reads TGTACCAGCAGCCAAGCCGGGACTAGCGGAACAGATACGCAGTATTTT.

This clonotype occurred many times. The gene calls are TRBV28 and TRBJ2-1, with 10 positions matching TRBD2. Per the germline V gene, CDR1 is MDHEN and CDR2 is SYDVKM. The CDR3 has 14 amino acids. Unmatched junction bases numbered 3, after V lost 3 bases and J lost 7 bases. CDR3 sequence: CASSLSSGSNEQFF. The DNA of the CDR3 is TGTGCCAGCAGTTTGTCTAGCGGGAGTAATGAGCAGTTCTTC.

The CDR3 region is CASSYWQLAGGGQETQYF. The CDR3 DNA is TGTGCCAGCAGTTATTGGCAACTAGCGGGAGGCGGGCAAGAGACCCAGTACTTC. This rearrangement joins TRBV6-2 or TRBV6-3 to TRBJ2-5; 12 bases map to TRBD2. From germline, CDR1 is MNHEY and CDR2 SVGEGT. Trimming took 3 bases from V and 2 from J; bases not matched to a gene: 10. This CDR3 is 18 amino acids long.

The V gene is TRBV5-1, the J gene TRBJ2-2, with D perhaps being TRBD1 or TRBD2 (5 bases each). V was cut by 2 bases and J by 7 bases, with 12 bases left in between. CDR1 SGHRS and CDR2 YFSETQ come from the germline V gene. The length of the CDR3 is 14 residues. CDR3 bases: TGCGCCAGCAGCTTCTATAGGGACGACGGGGAGCTGTTTTTT. This codes for CASSFYRDDGELFF.

At least ten counts were recorded for this clonotype. The rearrangement joins TRBV7-9 to TRBJ1-1, with D unclear. The CDR3 has 13 residues. V was cut by 1 base and J by 2 bases, with 5 bases left in between. The germline gives CDR1 SEHNR, CDR2 FQNEAQ (reference sequence). The CDR3 region has the DNA TGTGCCAGCAGCTTAGTAGATAACACTGAAGCTTTCTTT. This translates into CASSLVDNTEAFF.

This clonotype occurred once. A far larger clone differs by one base, so this is likely a read error. The chain couples TRBV5-5 to TRBJ1-5; D gene ambiguous. The germline gives CDR1 SGHKS, CDR2 YYEKEE (reference sequence). This CDR3 is built from 15 residues. As DNA, the CDR3 is TGCGCCAGCAGCTTGGCTTCCAAGGGCGTAGAGCCCCAGCATTTT. Its translation is CASSLASKGVEPQHF. Complete variable domain (other parts from reference TRBV5-5 and TRBJ1-5): DAGVTQSPTHLIKTRGQQVTLRCSPISGHKSVSWYQQVLGQGPQFIFQYYEKEERGRGNFPDRFSARQFPNYSSELNVNALLLGDSALYLCASSLASKGVEPQHFGDGTRLSIL.

Worth noting for this clonotype: A much bigger clone sits one base away, suggesting this may be a read error. Given the absence of the conserved phenylalanine or tryptophan at the CDR3 end, a read error is likely. V is TRBV28 and J is TRBJ1-2; D call uncertain. With 5 bases removed from V and 4 bases from J, the gap between germline ends came to 14 bases. There are 14 residues in the CDR3. Germline V lookup: CDR1 MDHEN, CDR2 SYDVKM. The CDR3 region has the DNA TGTGCCAGCAGTCCCTACGAAAAGACCTATGGCTACACCCTC. Protein: CASSPYEKTYGYTL.

This clonotype was observed at least ten times. The V and J genes are TRBV11-2 and TRBJ1-5; no definite D call. V was trimmed by 3 bases and J by 7 bases, leaving 19 bases between them. The CDR3 is 16 amino acids. Germline CDR1 reads SGHAT; CDR2 reads FQNNGV. The CDR3 sequence: CASSFFYTGKSQPQHF. CDR3 DNA sequence: TGTGCCAGCAGCTTTTTTTATACGGGGAAAAGCCAGCCCCAGCATTTT.

This clonotype was counted ten times or more. The J gene is TRBJ2-4, the V gene TRBV5-1; TRBD1 aligns across 8 bases. Germline CDR1 reads SGHRS; CDR2 reads YFSETQ. The trim removed 2 bases at V and 6 bases at J, leaving 4 bases unmatched. CDR3 length: 14 amino acids. Here the CDR3 reads CASSLGTGPNIQYF. The CDR3 bases are TGCGCCAGCAGCTTAGGGACAGGACCAAACATTCAGTACTTC. Looking up the rest from reference TRBV5-1 and TRBJ2-4 gives the full variable domain: KAGVTQTPRYLIKTRGQQVTLSCSPISGHRSVSWYQQTPGQGLQFLFEYFSETQRNKGNFPGRFSGRQFSNSRSEMNVSTLELGDSALYLCASSLGTGPNIQYFGAGTRLSVL.

Comment on this clonotype: A much more abundant neighbour one base away suggests this may be a read error. The V call is TRBV6-9, the J call TRBJ2-7, with unresolved D. CDR1 is MNHGY, CDR2 SVAAGI, per germline. The CDR3 has 15 amino acids. Trimming shortened V by 3 bases and J by 3 bases, and 15 bases separated the two germline ends. In nucleotides, the CDR3 is TGTGCCAGCAGTTACCCGATGGCCTGGAGCTACGAGCAGTACTTC. This sequence encodes CASSYPMAWSYEQYF.

Here the CDR3 reads CASSLVVRTVNTGELFF. The CDR3 DNA reads TGTGCCAGCAGCTTAGTTGTTCGGACAGTGAACACCGGGGAGCTGTTTTTT. J is TRBJ2-2 and V is TRBV7-6, with D perhaps TRBD1 (6 bases). This CDR3 region has 17 residues. Germline V gives CDR1 SGHVS, CDR2 FNYEAQ. With 1 base removed from V and 1 base from J, the gap between germline ends came to 13 bases.

This clonotype showed up just a few times. The gene calls are TRBV24-1 and TRBJ2-6, with D perhaps TRBD1 (5 bases). CDR3 length: 16 residues. V was trimmed by 7 bases and J by 1 base, leaving 13 bases between them. The germline V gene has CDR1 KGHDR and CDR2 SFDVKD. The CDR3 spells CATSDSGFSGANVLTF. The CDR3 DNA reads TGTGCCACCAGCGACAGTGGATTTTCTGGGGCCAACGTCCTGACTTTC.